This T cell receptor beta chain came from a study of cytomegalovirus exposure and HLA in healthy donors. Whole-study results and caveats: In a later analysis, DRB1 alleles had the most associated TCRs; HLA-C alleles the fewest. Later analysis demonstrated an association between a missense DCLRE1C variant and TCR beta V- and J-gene trimming. Donor immune exposure was known only as CMV serostatus. Cytomegalovirus association was listed for about 180 TCR beta chains.

This clone occurred once. The antigen is unknown. Amplification used 60 Vbeta primers and 13 Jbeta primers. Assay: immunoSEQ multiplex PCR; the TCRdb copy retains only in-frame clones and omits some. Here the sample spans fewer than 200,000 clones, around 77% being singletons. The CDR3 runs 16 residues. The V end was cut by 0 bases, the J end by 4 bases, with 15 bases between. Germline lookup yields CDR1 MGHRA and CDR2 YSYEKL. The sequence was obtained from a man aged 30-40 years in good health and CMV-seropositive. This sequence joins TRBV4-1 and TRBJ1-2; possible D gene TRBD1, 6 bases. The sequencing input was PBMCs. DNA for the CDR3: TGCGCCAGCAGCCAAGAACAGGACAGACTTGCCTATGGCTACACCTTC. Amino acid sequence: CASSQEQDRLAYGYTF.